This entry features one T cell receptor beta chain sequence. These data are taken from a study of blood T cell repertoires in COVID-19. As handled by the study authors: Estimated nucleated cell counts came from reference gene primer amplification. Using immunoSEQ multiplex PCR, the repertoire was profiled, and TCRdb retains in-frame clones only, with some absent. The V and J calls and clone size come from that table; D and trimming were worked out from the DNA. The repertoire holds fewer than 150,000 clones, with around 83% as singletons. Germline lookup yields CDR1 MNHEY and CDR2 SMNVEV (reference sequence). This CDR3 contains 16 residues. V was shortened by 0 bases and J by 5 bases, with 16 bases between the two germline ends. Before being deemed recovered, Cohort 3 donors had two negative PCRs, clearance, or symptom resolution.

The TCR sequence derives from a man under 40 who had recovered from COVID-19. Sample: PBMCs or T cells enriched from blood (not recorded which). The gene calls are TRBV27 and TRBJ1-2; unclear D gene. This CDR3 reads CASSLSMGSSPYGYTF. The CDR3 nucleotides are TGTGCCAGCAGTTTATCGATGGGCAGCAGTCCTTATGGCTACACCTTC.